A selection of T cell receptor beta chains follows, all from one sample in a study of spatial heterogeneity in lung cancer. TCRdb passed the 5' RACE reads through MiXCR, listing each CDR3 protein once. Of some 1,700 distinct CDR3 sequences listed, 15% to 20% are singletons. The material was PBMCs, obtained at follow-up. The receptor set was obtained from a male donor with early-stage non-small cell lung cancer. The CDR3 runs from the conserved cysteine through the conserved F or W. The D gene is left open where the match is weak. Not every row has a clone size; where given, it reads once, few, many or a size class.

>TRBV6-6|.|TRBJ1-2|.
TGTGCCAGCAGTCACGCCCGGTGGACAAGGGGAGACTATGGCTACACCTTC
CASSHARWTRGDYGYTF
>TRBV7-6|.|TRBJ1-5|many
TGTGCCAGCAGCTTAGACGTTGGTCAGCCCCAGCATTTT
CASSLDVGQPQHF
>TRBV7-6|TRBD1|TRBJ1-6|medium-sized
TGTGCCAGCAGCCTCACAGGGGCTCGACCCCTCCACTTT
CASSLTGARPLHF
>TRBV19|.|TRBJ2-2|medium-sized
TGTGCCAGTAGTATTGCCGGGGCGCGGGACGGGGAGCTGTTTTTT
CASSIAGARDGELFF
>TRBV19|.|TRBJ1-1|.
TGTGCCAGTAGTATCCGAGGCGATGAAGCTTTCTTT
CASSIRGDEAFF
>TRBV19|TRBD1|TRBJ1-5|.
TGTGCCAGTAGTCAACGGACAGGGGGGAATCAGCCCCAGCATTTT
CASSQRTGGNQPQHF
>TRBV24-1|.|TRBJ1-1|large
TGTGCCACCGAATCCAGCCGGGGTGAAGCTTTCTTT
CATESSRGEAFF
>TRBV9|.|TRBJ2-2|many
TGTGCCAGCAGCGTAAAGGGCGCAGACACCGGGGAGCTGTTTTTT
CASSVKGADTGELFF
>TRBV27|.|TRBJ1-1|few
TGTGCCAGCAGTTTGGCCCCCCAAAGTGAAGCTTTCTTT
CASSLAPQSEAFF
>TRBV9|.|TRBJ1-6|.
TGTGCCAGCAGCGGACTTGGGGGGCGGGATTCACCCCTCCACTTT
CASSGLGGRDSPLHF
>TRBV2|.|TRBJ1-2|large
TGTGCCAGCAGTGAACCGGGATCAGACGCCTATGGCTACACCTTC
CASSEPGSDAYGYTF
>TRBV3-2|.|TRBJ1-1|.
TGTGCCAGCAGCCTCCGAGGACCACAGGGGGCCACTGAAGCTTTCTTT
CASSLRGPQGATEAFF
>TRBV7-8|TRBD2|TRBJ2-1|large
TGTGCCAGCAGCCACGGGACTACGGGCAATGAGCAGTTCTTC
CASSHGTTGNEQFF
>TRBV2|TRBD2|TRBJ2-3|medium-sized
TGTGCCAGCAGTGAAGGGACTAGCGGGAGTACAGATACGCAGTATTTT
CASSEGTSGSTDTQYF
>TRBV7-6|TRBD2|TRBJ2-7|large
TGTGCCAGCAGCTTAGAGCGCGGACTAGGGTATGAGCAGTACTTC
CASSLERGLGYEQYF
>TRBV14|.|TRBJ2-7|medium-sized
TGTGCCAGCAGCCAAGCAGGGGACGAGCAGTACTTC
CASSQAGDEQYF
>TRBV19|TRBD1|TRBJ1-5|many
TGTGCCAGTAGTATAGAAGACAGGGCTAATCAGCCCCAGCATTTT
CASSIEDRANQPQHF
>TRBV29-1|.|TRBJ1-5|medium-sized
TGCAGCACTGGACAGAGTAGAAATCAGCCCCAGCATTTT
CSTGQSRNQPQHF
>TRBV7-9|.|TRBJ2-1|few
TGCGCGACGGGACGAGACCCCTACAATGAGCAGTTCTTC
CATGRDPYNEQFF
>TRBV28|TRBD1|TRBJ2-3|medium-sized
TGTGCCAGCAGCCCATTTAAGGGGGCGGAAGAGTCAGATACGCAGTATTTT
CASSPFKGAEESDTQYF
>TRBV28|TRBD2|TRBJ2-7|medium-sized
TGTGCCAGCAGTTTATTAGCGGGGGGCAGGGAGCAGTACTTC
CASSLLAGGREQYF
>TRBV13|.|TRBJ2-7|medium-sized
TGTGCCAGCAGCCCCGTGGACCGGGGCGTCCAGCAGTACTTC
CASSPVDRGVQQYF
>TRBV4-3|TRBD1|TRBJ2-7|.
TGCGCCAGCAGCCAGGGATTGGGACAGCGTCTATACCTTTCCTACGAGCAGTACTTC
CASSQGLGQRLYLSYEQYF
>TRBV4-3|TRBD2|TRBJ2-1|medium-sized
TGCGCCAGCAGCCAAGAGGCGGGAGCCTACAATGAGCAGTTCTTC
CASSQEAGAYNEQFF
>TRBV5-1|TRBD1|TRBJ2-7|.
TGCGCCAGCAGCTTACAGGGGGATGGAGACGAGCAGTACTTC
CASSLQGDGDEQYF
>TRBV30|.|TRBJ2-5|.
TGTGCCTGGGAACTCGGGACCCCCGATGGTGAGACCCAGTACTTC
CAWELGTPDGETQYF
>TRBV19|.|TRBJ1-5|many
TGTGCCAGTAGTATGACTAACCGGGACAGCAATCAGCCCCAGCATTTT
CASSMTNRDSNQPQHF
>TRBV18|.|TRBJ2-5|.
TGTGCCAGCTCACTCCAGACAGAAGAGACCCAGTACTTC
CASSLQTEETQYF
>TRBV6-2/TRBV6-3|.|TRBJ2-1|.
TGTGCCAGCAGTTTGGACAGCAATGAGCAGTTCTTC
CASSLDSNEQFF
>TRBV29-1|TRBD2|TRBJ2-7|many
TGCAGCGTTGAAGATGGGGGAGGGACGGACGAGCAGTACTTC
CSVEDGGGTDEQYF
>TRBV30|.|TRBJ1-1|many
TGTGCCTGGAGTGTAACAGGAGCCACTGAAGCTTTCTTT
CAWSVTGATEAFF
>TRBV29-1|.|TRBJ2-7|medium-sized
TGCAGCGTTCTGTGGACGTACCCTTACGAGCAGTACTTC
CSVLWTYPYEQYF
>TRBV20-1|.|TRBJ2-3|few
TGCAGTGCTGGCGGGGGCACAGATACGCAGTATTTT
CSAGGGTDTQYF
>TRBV24-1|TRBD1|TRBJ2-1|.
TGTGCCACCAGTGATGCCGGGACAGGGCATCGTGAGCAGTTCTTC
CATSDAGTGHREQFF
>TRBV7-9|.|TRBJ1-1|many
TGTGCCAGCAGCTTGGGACATTGGACTGAAGCTTTCTTT
CASSLGHWTEAFF
>TRBV30|.|TRBJ1-5|.
TGTGCCTGGAGTCCGACAGGAGTCGGTCAGCCCCAGCATTTT
CAWSPTGVGQPQHF
>TRBV4-1|TRBD1|TRBJ1-1|medium-sized
TGCGCCAGCAGCCAAGGGACAGGGGGAGACGAAGCTTTCTTT
CASSQGTGGDEAFF